This T cell receptor beta chain was recorded in a study of T cell repertoires in cytomegalovirus infection. Study as a whole: Alongside well-studied HLA-B-restricted CMV epitopes, recently identified HLA-C-restricted CMV epitopes were also used. Public TCR beta signatures indicated both CMV infection and matching HLA type. Findings and caveats of the study: What dominated the ex vivo response were HLA-C-restricted CMV-specific TCR beta clonotypes. The study identified carriers of CMV plus the relevant HLA from cumulative public TCR beta family frequency.

This CDR3 comprises 16 residues. With 3 bases removed from V and 1 base from J, the gap between germline ends came to 13 bases. Germline lookup yields CDR1 LNHDA and CDR2 SQIVND (reference sequence). TCRdb called the reads again in MiXCR, with one record for every CDR3 protein. This sample yields about 700,000 distinct CDR3 sequences, of which roughly 30% are seen a single time; over 15% belongs to the top ten. Concerning this clonotype itself: Its cognate antigen is unknown.

This clonotype was obtained from a human donor in good health (CMV status not recorded). Some clones in this sample may be carry-over from other donors' samples. V usage is TRBV19 and J usage is TRBJ2-1, with D perhaps matching TRBD2 (6 bases). The sample here was cultured PBMCs, taken from culture after CMV antigen stimulation. The CDR3 DNA sequence: TGTGCCAGTAGTATTCGAGGACTACCTTCCTACAATGAGCAGTTCTTC. It encodes CASSIRGLPSYNEQFF.